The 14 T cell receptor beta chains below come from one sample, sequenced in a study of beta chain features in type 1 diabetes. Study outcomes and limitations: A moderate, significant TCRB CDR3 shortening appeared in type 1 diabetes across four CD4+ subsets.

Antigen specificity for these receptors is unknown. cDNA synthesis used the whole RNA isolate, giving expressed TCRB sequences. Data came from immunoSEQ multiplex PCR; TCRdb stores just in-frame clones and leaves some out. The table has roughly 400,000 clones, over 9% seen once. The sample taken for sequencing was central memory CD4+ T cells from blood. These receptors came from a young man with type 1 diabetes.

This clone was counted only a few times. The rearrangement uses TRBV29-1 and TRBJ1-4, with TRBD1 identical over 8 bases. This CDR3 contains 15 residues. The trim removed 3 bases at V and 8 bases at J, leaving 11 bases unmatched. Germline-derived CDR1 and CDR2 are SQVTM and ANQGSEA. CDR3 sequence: CSVEDFQGAGEKLFF. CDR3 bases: TGCAGCGTTGAGGATTTCCAGGGGGCTGGGGAAAAACTGTTTTTT.

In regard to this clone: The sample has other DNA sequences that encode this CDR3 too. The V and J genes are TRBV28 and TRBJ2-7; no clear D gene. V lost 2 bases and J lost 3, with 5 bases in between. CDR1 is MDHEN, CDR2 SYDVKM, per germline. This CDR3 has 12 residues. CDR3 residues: CASSLTIYEQYF. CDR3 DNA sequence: TGTGCCAGCAGTTTAACAATCTACGAGCAGTACTTC.

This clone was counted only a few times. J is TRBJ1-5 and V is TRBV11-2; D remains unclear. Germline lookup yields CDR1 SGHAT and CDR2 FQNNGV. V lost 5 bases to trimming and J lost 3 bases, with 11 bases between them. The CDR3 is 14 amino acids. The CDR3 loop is CASSTDGFNQPQHF. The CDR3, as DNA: TGTGCCAGCAGCACAGACGGTTTCAATCAGCCCCAGCATTTT.

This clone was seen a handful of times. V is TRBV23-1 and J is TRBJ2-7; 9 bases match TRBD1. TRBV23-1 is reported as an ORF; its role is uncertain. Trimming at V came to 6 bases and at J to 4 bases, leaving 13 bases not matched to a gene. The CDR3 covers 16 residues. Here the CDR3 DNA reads TGCGCCAGCAGCCAAGATAGAGGGACAGGGAAGTACGAGCAGTACTTC. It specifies CASSQDRGTGKYEQYF.

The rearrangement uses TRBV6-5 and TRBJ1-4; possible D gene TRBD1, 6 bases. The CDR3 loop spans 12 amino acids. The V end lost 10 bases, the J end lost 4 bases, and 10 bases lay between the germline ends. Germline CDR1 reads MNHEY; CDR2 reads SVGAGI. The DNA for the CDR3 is TGTGCCACCGCAGGGGATAATGAAAAACTGTTTTTT. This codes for CATAGDNEKLFF.

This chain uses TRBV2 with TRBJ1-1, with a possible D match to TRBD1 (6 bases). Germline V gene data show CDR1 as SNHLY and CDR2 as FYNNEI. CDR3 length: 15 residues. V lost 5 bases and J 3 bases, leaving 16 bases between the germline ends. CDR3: CASSITGAPDTEAFF. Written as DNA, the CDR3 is TGTGCCAGCAGTATCACGGGGGCTCCCGACACTGAAGCTTTCTTT.

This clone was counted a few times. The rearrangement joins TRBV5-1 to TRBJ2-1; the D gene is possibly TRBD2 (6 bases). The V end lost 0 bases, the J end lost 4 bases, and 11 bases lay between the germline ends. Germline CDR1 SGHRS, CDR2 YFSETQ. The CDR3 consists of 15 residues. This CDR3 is CASSLEGSGYNEQFF. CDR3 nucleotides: TGCGCCAGCAGCTTGGAAGGTAGCGGATACAATGAGCAGTTCTTC.

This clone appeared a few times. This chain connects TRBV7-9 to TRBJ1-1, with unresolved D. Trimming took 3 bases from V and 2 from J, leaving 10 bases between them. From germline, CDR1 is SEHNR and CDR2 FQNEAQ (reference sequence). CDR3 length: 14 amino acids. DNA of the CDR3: TGTGCCAGCAGCTTTTTAGGAGTCAACACTGAAGCTTTCTTT. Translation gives CASSFLGVNTEAFF.

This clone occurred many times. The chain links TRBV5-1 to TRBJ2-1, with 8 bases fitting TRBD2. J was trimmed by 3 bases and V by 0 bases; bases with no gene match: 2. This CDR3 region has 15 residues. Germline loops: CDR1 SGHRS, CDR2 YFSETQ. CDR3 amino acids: CASSLGSGIYNEQFF. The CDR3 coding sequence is TGCGCCAGCAGCTTGGGTAGCGGGATCTACAATGAGCAGTTCTTC.

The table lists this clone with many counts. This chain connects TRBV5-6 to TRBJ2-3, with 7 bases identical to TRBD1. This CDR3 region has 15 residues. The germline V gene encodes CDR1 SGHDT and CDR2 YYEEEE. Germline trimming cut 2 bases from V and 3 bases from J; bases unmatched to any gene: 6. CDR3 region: CASSLRTGATDTQYF. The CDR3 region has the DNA TGTGCCAGCAGCTTACGTACAGGGGCTACAGATACGCAGTATTTT.

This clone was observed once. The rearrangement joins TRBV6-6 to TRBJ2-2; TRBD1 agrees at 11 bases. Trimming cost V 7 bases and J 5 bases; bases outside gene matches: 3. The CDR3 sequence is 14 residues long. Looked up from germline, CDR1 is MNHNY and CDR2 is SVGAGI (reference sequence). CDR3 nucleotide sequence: TGTGCCAGCAAAAGGGACAGGGGGACCGGGGAGCTGTTTTTT. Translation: CASKRDRGTGELFF.

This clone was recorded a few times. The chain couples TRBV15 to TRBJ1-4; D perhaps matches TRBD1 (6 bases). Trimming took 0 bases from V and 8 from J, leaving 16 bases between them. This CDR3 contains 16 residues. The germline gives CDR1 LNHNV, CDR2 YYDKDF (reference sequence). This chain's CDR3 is CATSRDPGAGTEKLFF. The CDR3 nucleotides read TGTGCCACCAGCAGAGATCCAGGGGCCGGGACGGAAAAACTGTTTTTT.

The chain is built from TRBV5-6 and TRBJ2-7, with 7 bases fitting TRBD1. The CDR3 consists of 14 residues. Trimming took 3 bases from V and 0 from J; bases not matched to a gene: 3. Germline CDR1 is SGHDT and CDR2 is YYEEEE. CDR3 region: CASSSGTVSYEQYF. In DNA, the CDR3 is TGTGCCAGCAGCTCCGGGACAGTCTCCTACGAGCAGTACTTC. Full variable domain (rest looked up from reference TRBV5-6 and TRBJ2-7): DAGVTQSPTHLIKTRGQQVTLRCSPKSGHDTVSWYQQALGQGPQFIFQYYEEEERQRGNFPDRFSGHQFPNYSSELNVNALLLGDSALYLCASSSGTVSYEQYFGPGTRLTVT.

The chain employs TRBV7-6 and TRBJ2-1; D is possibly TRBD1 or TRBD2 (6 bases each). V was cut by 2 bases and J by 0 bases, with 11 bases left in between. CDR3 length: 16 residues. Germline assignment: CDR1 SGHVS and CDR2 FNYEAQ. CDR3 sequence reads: CASSLLGGHSYNEQFF. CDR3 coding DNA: TGTGCCAGCAGCTTACTAGGGGGGCACTCCTACAATGAGCAGTTCTTC.